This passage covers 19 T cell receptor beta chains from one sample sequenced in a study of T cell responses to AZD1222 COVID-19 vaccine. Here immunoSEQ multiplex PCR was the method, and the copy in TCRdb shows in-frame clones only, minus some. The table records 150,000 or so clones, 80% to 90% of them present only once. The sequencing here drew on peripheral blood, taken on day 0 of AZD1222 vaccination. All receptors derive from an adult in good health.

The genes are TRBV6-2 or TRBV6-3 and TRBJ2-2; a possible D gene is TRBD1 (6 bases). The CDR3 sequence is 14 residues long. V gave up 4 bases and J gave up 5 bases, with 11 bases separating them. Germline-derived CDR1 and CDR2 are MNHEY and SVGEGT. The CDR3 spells CASSFSGVTGELFF. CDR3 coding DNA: TGTGCCAGCAGTTTTTCAGGGGTAACCGGGGAGCTGTTTTTT.

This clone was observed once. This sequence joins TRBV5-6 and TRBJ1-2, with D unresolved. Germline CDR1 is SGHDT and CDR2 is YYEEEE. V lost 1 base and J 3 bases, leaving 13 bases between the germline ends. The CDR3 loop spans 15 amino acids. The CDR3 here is CASSLKELMDYGYTF. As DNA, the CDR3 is TGTGCCAGCAGCTTGAAGGAATTGATGGACTATGGCTACACCTTC.

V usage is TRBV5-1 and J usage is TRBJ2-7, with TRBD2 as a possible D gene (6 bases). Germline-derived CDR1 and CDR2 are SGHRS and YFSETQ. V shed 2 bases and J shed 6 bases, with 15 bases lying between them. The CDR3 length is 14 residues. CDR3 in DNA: TGCGCCAGCAGCTTCGGAGGGAGCAAGGGCGAGCAGTACTTC. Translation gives CASSFGGSKGEQYF.

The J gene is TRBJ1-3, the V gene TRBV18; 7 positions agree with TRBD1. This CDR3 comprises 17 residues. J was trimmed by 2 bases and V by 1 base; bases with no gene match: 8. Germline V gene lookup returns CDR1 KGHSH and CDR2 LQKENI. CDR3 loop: CASSPLVRGEAGNTIYF. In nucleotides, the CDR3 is TGTGCCAGCTCACCACTCGTCAGGGGGGAGGCTGGAAACACCATATATTTT.

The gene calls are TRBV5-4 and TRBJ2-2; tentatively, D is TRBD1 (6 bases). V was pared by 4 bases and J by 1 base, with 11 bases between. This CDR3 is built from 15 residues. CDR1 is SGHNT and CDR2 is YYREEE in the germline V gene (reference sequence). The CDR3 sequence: CASSQKTGNTGELFF. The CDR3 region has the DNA TGTGCCAGCAGCCAGAAGACAGGGAACACCGGGGAGCTGTTTTTT.

The CDR3 sequence is CASSLDPFGGGRSGYTF. As DNA, the CDR3 is TGTGCCAGCAGCTTAGATCCCTTCGGCGGGGGGCGGAGTGGCTACACCTTC. V gene TRBV11-2 combines with J gene TRBJ1-2, with D perhaps TRBD1 (6 bases). This CDR3 region has 17 residues. CDR1 and CDR2 (germline): SGHAT, FQNNGV. V was trimmed by 0 bases and J by 7 bases, leaving 21 bases between them.

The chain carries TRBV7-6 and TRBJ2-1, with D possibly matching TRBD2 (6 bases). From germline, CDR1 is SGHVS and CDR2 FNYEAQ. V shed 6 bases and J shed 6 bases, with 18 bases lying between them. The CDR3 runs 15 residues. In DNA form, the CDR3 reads TGTGCCAGCAGGTCGGGTGAGGGGAGGCCCAATGAGCAGTTCTTC. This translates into CASRSGEGRPNEQFF.

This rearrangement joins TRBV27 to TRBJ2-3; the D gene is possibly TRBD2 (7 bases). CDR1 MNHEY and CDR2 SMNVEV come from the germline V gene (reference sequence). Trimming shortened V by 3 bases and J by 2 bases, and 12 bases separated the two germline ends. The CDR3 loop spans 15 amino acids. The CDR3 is CASSLAGALTDTQYF. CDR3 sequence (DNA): TGTGCCAGCAGTTTGGCGGGGGCCCTCACAGATACGCAGTATTTT.

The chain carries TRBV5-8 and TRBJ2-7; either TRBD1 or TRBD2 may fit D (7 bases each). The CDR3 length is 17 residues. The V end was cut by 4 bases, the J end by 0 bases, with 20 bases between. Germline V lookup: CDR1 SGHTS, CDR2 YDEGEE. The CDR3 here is CASSPDRAGVSSYEQYF. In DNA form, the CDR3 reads TGTGCCAGCAGCCCTGACAGGGCGGGGGTAAGCTCCTACGAGCAGTACTTC.

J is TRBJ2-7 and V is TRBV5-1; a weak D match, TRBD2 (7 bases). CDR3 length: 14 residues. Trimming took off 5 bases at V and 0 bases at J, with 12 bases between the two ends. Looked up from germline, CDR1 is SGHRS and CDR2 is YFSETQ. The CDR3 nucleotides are TGCGCCAGCAGTTTAGGGGGGGGCTCCTACGAGCAGTACTTC. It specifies CASSLGGGSYEQYF.

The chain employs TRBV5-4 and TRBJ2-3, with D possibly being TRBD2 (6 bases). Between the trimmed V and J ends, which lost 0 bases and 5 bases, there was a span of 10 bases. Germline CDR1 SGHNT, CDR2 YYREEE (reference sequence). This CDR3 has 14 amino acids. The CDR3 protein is CASSLGLAQDTQYF. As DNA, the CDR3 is TGTGCCAGCAGCTTGGGGCTAGCGCAAGATACGCAGTATTTT.

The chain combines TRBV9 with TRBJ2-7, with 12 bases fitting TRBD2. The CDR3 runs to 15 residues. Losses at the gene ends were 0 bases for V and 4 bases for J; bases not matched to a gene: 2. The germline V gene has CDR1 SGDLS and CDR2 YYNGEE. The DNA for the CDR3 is TGTGCCAGCAGCGTAGACGGACTAGCGGGGTACGAGCAGTACTTC. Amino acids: CASSVDGLAGYEQYF.

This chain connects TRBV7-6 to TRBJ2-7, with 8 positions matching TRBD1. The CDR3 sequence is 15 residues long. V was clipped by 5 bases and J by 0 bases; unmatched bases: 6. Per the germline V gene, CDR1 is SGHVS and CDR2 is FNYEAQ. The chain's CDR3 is CASSPRTGTSYEQYF. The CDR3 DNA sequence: TGTGCCAGCAGCCCTAGGACAGGGACCTCCTACGAGCAGTACTTC.

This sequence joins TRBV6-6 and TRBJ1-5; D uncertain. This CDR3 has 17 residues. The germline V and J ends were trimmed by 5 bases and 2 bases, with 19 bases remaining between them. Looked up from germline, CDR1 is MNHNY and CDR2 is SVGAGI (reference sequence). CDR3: CASSLKEGWRGNQPQHF. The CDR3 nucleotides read TGTGCCAGCAGTCTAAAGGAGGGTTGGCGTGGCAATCAGCCCCAGCATTTT.

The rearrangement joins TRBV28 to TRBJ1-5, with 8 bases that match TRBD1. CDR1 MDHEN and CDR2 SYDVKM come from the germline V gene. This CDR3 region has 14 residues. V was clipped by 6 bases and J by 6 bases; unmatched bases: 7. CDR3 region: CASRADRGIQPQHF. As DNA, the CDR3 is TGTGCCAGCAGAGCAGACAGGGGTATTCAGCCCCAGCATTTT.

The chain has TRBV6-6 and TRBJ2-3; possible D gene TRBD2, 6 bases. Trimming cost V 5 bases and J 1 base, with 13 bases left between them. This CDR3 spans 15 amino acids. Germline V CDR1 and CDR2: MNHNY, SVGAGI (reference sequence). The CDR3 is CASSVKWGGTDTQYF. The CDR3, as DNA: TGTGCCAGCAGTGTTAAGTGGGGGGGCACAGATACGCAGTATTTT.

The CDR3 sequence is CSVQSPGGERAFF. The CDR3 region has the DNA TGCAGCGTCCAAAGTCCAGGGGGGGAAAGAGCTTTCTTT. V usage is TRBV29-1 and J usage is TRBJ1-1; 7 bases are shared with TRBD1. The CDR3 is 13 residues long. V shed 6 bases, J shed 10 bases, and the junction held 14 bases outside the gene matches. In germline, CDR1 is SQVTM, CDR2 ANQGSEA.

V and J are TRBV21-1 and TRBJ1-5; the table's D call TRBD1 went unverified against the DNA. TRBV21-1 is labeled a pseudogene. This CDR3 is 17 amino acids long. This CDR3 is CASSKRSGSYSNQPQHF. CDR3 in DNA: TGTGCCAGCAGCAAAAGGTCAGGCTCATATAGCAATCAGCCCCAGCATTTT.

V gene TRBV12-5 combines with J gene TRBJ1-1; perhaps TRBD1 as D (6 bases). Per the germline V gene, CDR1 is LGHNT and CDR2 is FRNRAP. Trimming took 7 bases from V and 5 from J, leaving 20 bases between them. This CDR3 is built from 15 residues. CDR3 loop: CASVPEPGGGTEAFF. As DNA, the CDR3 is TGTGCTAGTGTACCTGAACCGGGGGGCGGGACTGAAGCTTTCTTT. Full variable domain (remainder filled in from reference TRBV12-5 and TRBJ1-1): DARVTQTPRHKVTEMGQEVTMRCQPILGHNTVFWYRQTMMQGLELLAYFRNRAPLDDSGMPKDRFSAEMPDATLATLKIQPSEPRDSAVYFCASVPEPGGGTEAFFGQGTRLTVV.